The 23 T cell receptor beta chains below come from one sample, sequenced in a study of blood T cell repertoires in COVID-19. Sequencing used immunoSEQ multiplex PCR; TCRdb keeps in-frame clones, though not all of them. This table has 250,000 to 400,000 clones, about 87% appearing once. The sample taken for sequencing was PBMCs or T cells enriched from blood (not recorded which). These receptors came from a woman aged 30 to 39 who had recovered from COVID-19.

This chain uses TRBV5-4 with TRBJ2-7; TRBD1 might be the D (6 bases). CDR1 is SGHNT and CDR2 is YYREEE in the germline V gene (reference sequence). The CDR3 has 13 residues. V lost 1 base, J lost 7 bases, and 12 bases lay in between. CDR3 loop: CASSLPGVWEQYF. The CDR3 region has the DNA TGTGCCAGCAGCTTGCCAGGGGTTTGGGAGCAGTACTTC. Combining the CDR3 with reference TRBV5-4 and TRBJ2-7 gives the whole variable domain ETGVTQSPTHLIKTRGQQVTLRCSSQSGHNTVSWYQQALGQGPQFIFQYYREEENGRGNFPPRFSGLQFPNYSSELNVNALELDDSALYLCASSLPGVWEQYFGPGTRLTVT.

This clone was counted a few times. V gene TRBV4-3 combines with J gene TRBJ1-2; TRBD1 matches 7 bases. Germline loops: CDR1 LGHNA, CDR2 YSLEER. V was pared by 2 bases and J by 8 bases, with 8 bases of the junction left unmatched. This CDR3 has 14 amino acids. This chain's CDR3 is CASSQPTGAGGYTF. CDR3 DNA sequence: TGCGCCAGCAGCCAACCCACAGGGGCGGGGGGCTACACCTTC.

This chain uses TRBV6-5 with TRBJ1-6; D may be TRBD1 (5 bases). CDR1 is MNHEY, CDR2 SVGAGI, per germline. CDR3 size: 14 residues. V was pared by 1 base and J by 8 bases, with 9 bases between. The chain's CDR3 is CASSYLGGYSPLHF. The CDR3 coding sequence is TGTGCCAGCAGTTACTTGGGGGGTTATTCACCCCTCCACTTT.

This chain connects TRBV28 to TRBJ1-2, with 8 nucleotides matching TRBD1. J was trimmed by 4 bases and V by 8 bases; bases with no gene match: 6. The CDR3 spans 13 residues. Germline loops: CDR1 MDHEN, CDR2 SYDVKM. The CDR3 nucleotides read TGTGCCAGCGAGAGCGGACAGGGCTATGGCTACACCTTC. Protein: CASESGQGYGYTF.

V usage is TRBV20-1 and J usage is TRBJ2-1; D is ambiguous. The CDR3 totals 10 residues. The V end was cut by 2 bases, the J end by 9 bases, with 5 bases between. The germline V gene has CDR1 DFQATT and CDR2 SNEGSKA (reference sequence). In nucleotides, the CDR3 is TGCAGTGCTAGATCGAGTGAGCAGTTCTTC. Its translation: CSARSSEQFF.

This chain links TRBV6-1 with TRBJ1-2; D call uncertain. The CDR3 is 17 residues long. Per the germline V gene, CDR1 is MNHNS and CDR2 is SASEGT. Trimming pared 1 base from V and 8 bases from J, leaving 23 bases between. CDR3 protein: CASSEGPAGYLLWGYTF. CDR3 DNA: TGTGCCAGCAGTGAAGGACCTGCAGGTTACCTCTTATGGGGCTACACCTTC.

This chain links TRBV25-1 with TRBJ1-6; 7 bases fit TRBD1. CDR1 MGHDK and CDR2 SYGVNS come from the germline V gene. CDR3 size: 16 residues. The J segment lost 6 bases and the V segment lost 5 bases, leaving 10 bases of the junction unmatched. The CDR3 region is CASSHSPGQFNSPLHF. In DNA, the CDR3 is TGTGCCAGCAGTCACTCCCCGGGACAGTTTAATTCACCCCTCCACTTT.

The chain employs TRBV5-1 and TRBJ1-6, with 8 bases lining up with TRBD1. The CDR3 extends over 16 amino acids. Germline assignment: CDR1 SGHRS and CDR2 YFSETQ. Trimming cost V 5 bases and J 7 bases; bases outside gene matches: 11. The CDR3 DNA sequence: TGCGCCAGCAGGCAAGGACAGGGATCCCCGAATTCACCCCTCCACTTT. It is translated as CASRQGQGSPNSPLHF. The full variable domain, rest sourced from reference TRBV5-1 and TRBJ1-6, is KAGVTQTPRYLIKTRGQQVTLSCSPISGHRSVSWYQQTPGQGLQFLFEYFSETQRNKGNFPGRFSGRQFSNSRSEMNVSTLELGDSALYLCASRQGQGSPNSPLHFGNGTRLTVT.

The V call is TRBV6-2 or TRBV6-3, the J call TRBJ1-4; 10 bases agree with TRBD1. With 6 bases clipped from V and 6 bases from J, the junction kept 7 bases outside the gene matches. The germline V gene has CDR1 MNHEY and CDR2 SVGEGT. The CDR3 is 15 amino acids. In DNA, the CDR3 is TGTGCCAGCAGCCACGCCGGGACAGGGGATGAAAAACTGTTTTTT. It yields the protein CASSHAGTGDEKLFF.

The genes are TRBV7-2 and TRBJ1-1; 7 bases map to TRBD1. The CDR3 is made up of 14 amino acids. With 1 base clipped from V and 5 bases from J, the junction kept 4 bases outside the gene matches. The germline gives CDR1 SGHTA, CDR2 FQGNSA. The CDR3 region has the DNA TGTGCCAGCAGCTTAGGACAGGGTGAAACTGAAGCTTTCTTT. It codes for CASSLGQGETEAFF. The variable domain in full, with the rest retrieved from reference TRBV7-2 and TRBJ1-1, is GAGVSQSPSNKVTEKGKDVELRCDPISGHTALYWYRQSLGQGLEFLIYFQGNSAPDKSGLPSDRFSAERTGGSVSTLTIQRTQQEDSAVYLCASSLGQGETEAFFGQGTRLTVV.

This rearrangement joins TRBV29-1 to TRBJ1-1; possible D gene TRBD1, 6 bases. This CDR3 is built from 12 residues. V was pared by 6 bases and J by 0 bases, with 8 bases between. The V gene's germline CDR1 is SQVTM and CDR2 ANQGSEA. CDR3 residues: CSVNRVNTEAFF. CDR3 nucleotide sequence: TGCAGCGTGAACAGGGTGAACACTGAAGCTTTCTTT. The whole variable domain, remainder taken from reference TRBV29-1 and TRBJ1-1, is SAVISQKPSRDICQRGTSLTIQCQVDSQVTMMFWYRQQPGQSLTLIATANQGSEATYESGFVIDKFPISRPNLTFSTLTVSNMSPEDSSIYLCSVNRVNTEAFFGQGTRLTVV.

This chain uses TRBV27 with TRBJ2-7, with TRBD1 as a possible D gene (6 bases). Germline V gene sequence: CDR1 MNHEY, CDR2 SMNVEV (reference sequence). This CDR3 contains 15 residues. The germline V and J ends were trimmed by 5 bases and 1 base, with 15 bases remaining between them. CDR3 sequence reads: CASSPGTNPSYEQYF. The CDR3 DNA reads TGTGCCAGCAGTCCGGGGACAAACCCGTCCTACGAGCAGTACTTC.

This clone was seen a single time. This rearrangement joins TRBV3-1 (or the pseudogene TRBV3-2) to TRBJ2-5; 7 bases line up with TRBD2. The CDR3 sequence is 15 residues long. Trimming took 1 base from V and 2 from J; bases not matched to a gene: 4. From germline, CDR1 is LGHDT and CDR2 YNNKEL (reference sequence). The CDR3 here is CASSQGRGEQETQYF. The DNA of the CDR3 is TGTGCCAGCAGCCAAGGACGGGGGGAACAAGAGACCCAGTACTTC.

This clone was seen once. The chain links TRBV5-4 to TRBJ1-4; weak D call: TRBD1 (6 bases). Trimming shortened V by 4 bases and J by 6 bases, and 16 bases separated the two germline ends. The CDR3 is 15 amino acids. The germline CDR1 and CDR2 sequences are SGHNT and YYREEE (reference sequence). The CDR3 DNA follows: TGTGCCAGCAGCCCACAGGGAATGGAGGATGAAAAACTGTTTTTT. Protein product: CASSPQGMEDEKLFF.

J is TRBJ2-7 and V is TRBV18, with TRBD1 matching 8 bases. The CDR3 contains 16 residues. V shed 4 bases and J 0 bases; nucleotides not matched to a gene: 8. The germline CDR1 and CDR2 sequences are KGHSH and LQKENI. CDR3 residues: CASSLRGQASSYEQYF. CDR3 nucleotide sequence: TGTGCCAGCTCACTACGGGGACAGGCGAGCTCCTACGAGCAGTACTTC.

The rearrangement links TRBV25-1 to TRBJ2-5, with 9 bases aligning to TRBD1. The CDR3 is 16 residues long. Unmatched junction bases numbered 6, after V lost 1 base and J lost 3 bases. Germline loops: CDR1 MGHDK, CDR2 SYGVNS. CDR3 sequence (DNA): TGTGCCAGCAGTGAATCATTGACAGGGGGGAAAGAGACCCAGTACTTC. Translation gives CASSESLTGGKETQYF.

This chain joins TRBV5-1 and TRBJ2-3; 7 bases map to TRBD2. The germline gives CDR1 SGHRS, CDR2 YFSETQ. The CDR3 spans 16 residues. The junction had 12 bases not matched to a gene; V was cut back by 4 bases and J by 4 bases. The CDR3 reads CASSPQPLATADTQYF. The CDR3 DNA follows: TGCGCCAGCAGCCCGCAACCACTAGCGACTGCAGATACGCAGTATTTT. The full variable domain, its missing parts supplied by reference TRBV5-1 and TRBJ2-3, is KAGVTQTPRYLIKTRGQQVTLSCSPISGHRSVSWYQQTPGQGLQFLFEYFSETQRNKGNFPGRFSGRQFSNSRSEMNVSTLELGDSALYLCASSPQPLATADTQYFGPGTRLTVL.

The rearrangement uses TRBV11-1 and TRBJ2-2; D remains unclear. The CDR3 contains 13 residues. Germline V lookup: CDR1 SGHAT, CDR2 FQDESV (reference sequence). V was shortened by 3 bases and J by 2 bases, with 4 bases between the two germline ends. CDR3 in DNA: TGTGCCAGCAGCTTTTTAAACACCGGGGAGCTGTTTTTT. Its protein is CASSFLNTGELFF.

The chain has TRBV15 and TRBJ1-3; D is ambiguous. Between the trimmed V and J ends, which lost 0 bases and 2 bases, there was a span of 5 bases. The germline V gene has CDR1 LNHNV and CDR2 YYDKDF (reference sequence). The length of the CDR3 is 14 residues. The DNA of the CDR3 is TGTGCCACCAGCAGAGAGAGGGCTGGAAACACCATATATTTT. It is translated as CATSRERAGNTIYF.

V gene TRBV12-3 or TRBV12-4 combines with J gene TRBJ2-7; D is perhaps TRBD1 (6 bases). This CDR3 contains 13 residues. The V and J ends lost 5 bases and 6 bases respectively, with 14 bases between them. The CDR3 region is CASSATGYTEQYF. The CDR3 coding sequence is TGTGCCAGCAGTGCCACAGGGTACACCGAGCAGTACTTC.

The count of this clone is one. V is TRBV10-3 and J is TRBJ2-3; possibly TRBD2 for D (5 bases). Trimming shortened V by 5 bases and J by 6 bases, and 12 bases separated the two germline ends. This CDR3 is 13 amino acids long. Germline V gives CDR1 ENHRY, CDR2 SYGVKD. For the CDR3, the DNA is TGTGCCATCAGTACCTCCGTAGCGGATACGCAGTATTTT. Its translation: CAISTSVADTQYF.

The table lists this clone with a count of one. The chain is built from TRBV5-1 and TRBJ1-2, with TRBD1 identical over 8 bases. Germline V gene lookup returns CDR1 SGHRS and CDR2 YFSETQ. The ends lost 4 bases at V and 8 bases at J; junction bases unmatched: 7. The CDR3 spans 13 residues. CDR3 in DNA: TGCGCCAGCAGCGCCAGGACAGGGTTAGGCTACACCTTC. It is translated as CASSARTGLGYTF. Full variable domain (missing parts from reference TRBV5-1 and TRBJ1-2): KAGVTQTPRYLIKTRGQQVTLSCSPISGHRSVSWYQQTPGQGLQFLFEYFSETQRNKGNFPGRFSGRQFSNSRSEMNVSTLELGDSALYLCASSARTGLGYTFGSGTRLTVV.

The chain links TRBV5-4 to TRBJ2-5; 7 nucleotides agree with TRBD1. Losses at the gene ends were 0 bases for V and 5 bases for J; bases not matched to a gene: 4. Germline V gives CDR1 SGHNT, CDR2 YYREEE (reference sequence). This CDR3 comprises 14 residues. In DNA, the CDR3 is TGTGCCAGCAGCTTGGGCAGGGGGTCTGAGACCCAGTACTTC. Its translation is CASSLGRGSETQYF.